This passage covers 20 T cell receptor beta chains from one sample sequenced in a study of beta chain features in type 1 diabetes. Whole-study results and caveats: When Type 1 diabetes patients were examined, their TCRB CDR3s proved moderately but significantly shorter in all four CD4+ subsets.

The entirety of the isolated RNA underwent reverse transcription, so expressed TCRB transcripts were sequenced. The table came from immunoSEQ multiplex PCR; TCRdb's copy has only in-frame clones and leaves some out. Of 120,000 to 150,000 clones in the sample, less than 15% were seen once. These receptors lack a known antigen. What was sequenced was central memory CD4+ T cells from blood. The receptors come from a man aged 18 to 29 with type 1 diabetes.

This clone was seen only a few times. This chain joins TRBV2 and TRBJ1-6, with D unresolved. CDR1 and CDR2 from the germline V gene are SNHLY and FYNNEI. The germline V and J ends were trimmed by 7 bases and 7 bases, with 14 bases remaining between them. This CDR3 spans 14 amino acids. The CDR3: CASMGETRNSPLHF. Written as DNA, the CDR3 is TGTGCCAGCATGGGTGAGACGCGGAATTCACCCCTCCACTTT.

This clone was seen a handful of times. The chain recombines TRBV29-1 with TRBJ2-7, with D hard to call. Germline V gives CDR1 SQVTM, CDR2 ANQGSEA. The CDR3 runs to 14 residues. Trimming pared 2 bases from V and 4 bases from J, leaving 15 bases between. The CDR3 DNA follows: TGCAGCGTTGAATGGGCCCAAGGACGGTACGAGCAGTACTTC. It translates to CSVEWAQGRYEQYF.

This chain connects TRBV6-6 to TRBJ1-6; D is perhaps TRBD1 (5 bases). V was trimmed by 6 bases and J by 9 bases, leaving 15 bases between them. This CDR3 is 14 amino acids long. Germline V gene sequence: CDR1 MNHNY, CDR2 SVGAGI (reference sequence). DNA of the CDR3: TGTGCCAGCAGGGCAAAGGGGCCCATTTCACCCCTCCACTTT. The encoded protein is CASRAKGPISPLHF.

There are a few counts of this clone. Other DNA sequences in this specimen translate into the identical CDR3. CDR3 loop: CSVELPGPHSGANVLTF. DNA for the CDR3: TGCAGCGTGGAATTACCGGGGCCCCACTCTGGGGCCAACGTCCTGACTTTC. The gene calls are TRBV29-1 and TRBJ2-6; D may be TRBD1 or TRBD2 (5 bases each). Germline-derived CDR1 and CDR2 are SQVTM and ANQGSEA. This CDR3 spans 17 amino acids. Trimming left V 6 bases short and J 0 bases short, with 18 bases between.

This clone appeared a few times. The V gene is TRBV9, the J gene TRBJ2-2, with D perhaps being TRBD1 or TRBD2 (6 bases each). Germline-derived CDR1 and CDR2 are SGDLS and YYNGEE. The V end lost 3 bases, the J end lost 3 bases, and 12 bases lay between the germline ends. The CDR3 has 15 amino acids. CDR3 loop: CASSERGTYTGELFF. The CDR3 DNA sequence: TGTGCCAGCAGCGAACGCGGGACATACACCGGGGAGCTGTTTTTT.

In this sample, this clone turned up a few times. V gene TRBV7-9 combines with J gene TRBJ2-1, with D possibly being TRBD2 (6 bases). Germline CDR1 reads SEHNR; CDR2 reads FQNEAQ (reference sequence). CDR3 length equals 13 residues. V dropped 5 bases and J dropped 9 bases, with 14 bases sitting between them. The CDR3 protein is CASSAGTWGEQFF. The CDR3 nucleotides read TGTGCCAGCAGCGCCGGGACTTGGGGTGAGCAGTTCTTC.

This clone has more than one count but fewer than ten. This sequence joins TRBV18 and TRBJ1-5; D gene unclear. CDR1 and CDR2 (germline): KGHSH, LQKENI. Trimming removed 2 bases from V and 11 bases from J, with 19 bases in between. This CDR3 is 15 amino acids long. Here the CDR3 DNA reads TGTGCCAGCTCACCAGATCCGGCCAGTAATCCGGCCCAGCATTTT. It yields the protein CASSPDPASNPAQHF.

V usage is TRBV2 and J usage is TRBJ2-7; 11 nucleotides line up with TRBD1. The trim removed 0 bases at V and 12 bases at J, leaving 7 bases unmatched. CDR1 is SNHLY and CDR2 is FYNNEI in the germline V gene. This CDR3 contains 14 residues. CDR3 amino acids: CASSEAPGQGVPYF. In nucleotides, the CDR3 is TGTGCCAGCAGTGAAGCCCCGGGACAGGGGGTGCCGTACTTC.

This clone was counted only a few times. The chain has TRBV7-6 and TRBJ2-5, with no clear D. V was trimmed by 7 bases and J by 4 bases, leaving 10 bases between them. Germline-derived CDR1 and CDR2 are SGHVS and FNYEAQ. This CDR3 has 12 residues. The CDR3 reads CASTQNRETQYF. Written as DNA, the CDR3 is TGTGCCAGCACCCAAAACAGAGAGACCCAGTACTTC.

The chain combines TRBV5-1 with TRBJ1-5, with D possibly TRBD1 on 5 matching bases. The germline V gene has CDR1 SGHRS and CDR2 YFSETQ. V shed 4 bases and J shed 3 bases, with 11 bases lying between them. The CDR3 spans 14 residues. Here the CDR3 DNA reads TGCGCCAGCAGCGCCGGGACCGACAATCAGCCCCAGCATTTT. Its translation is CASSAGTDNQPQHF.

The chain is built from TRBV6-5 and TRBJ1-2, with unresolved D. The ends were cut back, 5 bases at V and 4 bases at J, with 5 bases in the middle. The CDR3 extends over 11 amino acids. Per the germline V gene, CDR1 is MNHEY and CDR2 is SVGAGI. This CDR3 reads CASSDRYGYTF. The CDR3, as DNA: TGTGCCAGCAGTGACCGCTATGGCTACACCTTC.

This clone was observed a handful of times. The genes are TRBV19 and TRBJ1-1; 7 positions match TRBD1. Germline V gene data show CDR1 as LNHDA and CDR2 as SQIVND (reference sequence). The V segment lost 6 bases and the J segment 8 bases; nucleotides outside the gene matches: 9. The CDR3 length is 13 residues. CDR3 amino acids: CASSPQGQLEAFF. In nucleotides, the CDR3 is TGTGCCAGTAGCCCACAGGGACAGCTAGAAGCTTTCTTT. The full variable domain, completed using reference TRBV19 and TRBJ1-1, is DGGITQSPKYLFRKEGQNVTLSCEQNLNHDAMYWYRQDPGQGLRLIYYSQIVNDFQKGDIAEGYSVSREKKESFPLTVTSAQKNPTAFYLCASSPQGQLEAFFGQGTRLTVV.

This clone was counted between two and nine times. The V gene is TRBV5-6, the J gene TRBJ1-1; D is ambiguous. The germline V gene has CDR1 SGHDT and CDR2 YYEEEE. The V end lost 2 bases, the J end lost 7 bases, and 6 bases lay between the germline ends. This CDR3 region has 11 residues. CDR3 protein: CASSFQDEAFF. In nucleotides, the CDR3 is TGTGCCAGCAGCTTTCAGGATGAAGCTTTCTTT.

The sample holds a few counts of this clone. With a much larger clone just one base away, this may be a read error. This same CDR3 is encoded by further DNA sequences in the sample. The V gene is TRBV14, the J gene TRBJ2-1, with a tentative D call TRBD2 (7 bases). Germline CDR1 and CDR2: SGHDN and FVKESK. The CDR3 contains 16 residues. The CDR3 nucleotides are TGCGCCAGCAGCCTCCCGGGAGACCGGGGGGCCAATGAGCAGTTCTTC. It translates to CASSLPGDRGANEQFF.

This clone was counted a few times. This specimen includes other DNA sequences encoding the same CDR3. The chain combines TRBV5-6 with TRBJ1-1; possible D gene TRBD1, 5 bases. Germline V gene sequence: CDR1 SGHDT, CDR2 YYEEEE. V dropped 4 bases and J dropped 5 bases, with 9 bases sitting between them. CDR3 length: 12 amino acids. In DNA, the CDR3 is TGTGCCAGCAGCCGCGAGGGGACTGAAGCTTTCTTT. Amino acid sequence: CASSREGTEAFF.

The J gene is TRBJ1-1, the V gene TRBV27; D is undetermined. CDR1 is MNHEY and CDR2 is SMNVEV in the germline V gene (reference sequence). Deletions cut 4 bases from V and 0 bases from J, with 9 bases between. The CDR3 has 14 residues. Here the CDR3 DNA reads TGTGCCAGCAGTTCCTCAGAGGTGAACACTGAAGCTTTCTTT. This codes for CASSSSEVNTEAFF.

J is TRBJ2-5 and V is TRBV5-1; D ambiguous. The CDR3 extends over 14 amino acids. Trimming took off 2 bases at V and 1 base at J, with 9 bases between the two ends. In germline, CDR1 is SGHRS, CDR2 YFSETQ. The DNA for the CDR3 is TGCGCCAGCAGCTTTTCTACGATCCAAGAGACCCAGTACTTC. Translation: CASSFSTIQETQYF.

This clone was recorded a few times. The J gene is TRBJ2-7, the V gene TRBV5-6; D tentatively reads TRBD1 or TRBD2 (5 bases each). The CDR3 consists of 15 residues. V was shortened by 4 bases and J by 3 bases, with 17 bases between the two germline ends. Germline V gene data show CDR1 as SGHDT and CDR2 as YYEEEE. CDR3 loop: CASSQTGAPYYEQYF. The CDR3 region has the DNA TGTGCCAGCAGCCAGACCGGGGCTCCGTACTACGAGCAGTACTTC. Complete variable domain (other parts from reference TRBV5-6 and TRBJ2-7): DAGVTQSPTHLIKTRGQQVTLRCSPKSGHDTVSWYQQALGQGPQFIFQYYEEEERQRGNFPDRFSGHQFPNYSSELNVNALLLGDSALYLCASSQTGAPYYEQYFGPGTRLTVT.

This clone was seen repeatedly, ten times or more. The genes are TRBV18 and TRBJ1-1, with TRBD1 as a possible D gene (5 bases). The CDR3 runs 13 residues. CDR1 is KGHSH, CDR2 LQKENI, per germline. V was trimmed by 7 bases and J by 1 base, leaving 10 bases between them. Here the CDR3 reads CASLSTANTEAFF. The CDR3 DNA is TGTGCCAGCTTATCGACAGCGAACACTGAAGCTTTCTTT. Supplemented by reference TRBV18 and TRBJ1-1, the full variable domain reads NAGVMQNPRHLVRRRGQEARLRCSPMKGHSHVYWYRQLPEEGLKFMVYLQKENIIDESGMPKERFSAEFPKEGPSILRIQQVVRGDSAAYFCASLSTANTEAFFGQGTRLTVV.

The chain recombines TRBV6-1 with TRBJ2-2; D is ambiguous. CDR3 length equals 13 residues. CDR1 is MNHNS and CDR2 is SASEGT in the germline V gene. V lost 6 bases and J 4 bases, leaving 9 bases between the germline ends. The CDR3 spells CASSPSGTGELFF. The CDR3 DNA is TGTGCCAGCAGCCCCTCGGGCACCGGGGAGCTGTTTTTT.